The 8 T cell receptor beta chains presented below share a single source sample, sequenced in a study of shared clonotypes between healthy human individuals. The method was immunoSEQ multiplex PCR; TCRdb's version includes in-frame clones alone and lacks a portion of them. The sample has roughly 2.6 million clones, approximately 92% seen once. Sequencing used naive CD4+ T cells sorted from blood. Subset meaning: CD45RA+ positively selected. These receptor sequences come from a man in his late teens or twenties in good health.

As for this clone: Other DNA sequences in the sample encode the same CDR3. This chain joins TRBV6-6 and TRBJ1-1; D gene unclear. This CDR3 spans 14 amino acids. Germline assignment: CDR1 MNHNY and CDR2 SVGAGI (reference sequence). V lost 0 bases and J 1 base, leaving 6 bases between the germline ends. The CDR3 here is CASSYSGGNTEAFF. The DNA for the CDR3 is TGTGCCAGCAGTTACTCAGGAGGGAACACTGAAGCTTTCTTT.

The chain employs TRBV19 and TRBJ1-3, with D perhaps matching TRBD1 (5 bases). V lost 7 bases, J lost 3 bases, and 16 bases lay in between. This CDR3 is built from 15 residues. Germline V gene sequence: CDR1 LNHDA, CDR2 SQIVND (reference sequence). CDR3 amino acids: CASTAPGTVGNTIYF. The CDR3, as DNA: TGTGCCAGTACCGCCCCCGGGACGGTTGGAAACACCATATATTTT.

V is TRBV27 and J is TRBJ1-1; D is perhaps TRBD1 (6 bases). The CDR3 loop spans 15 amino acids. Germline assignment: CDR1 MNHEY and CDR2 SMNVEV (reference sequence). With 4 bases removed from V and 1 base from J, the gap between germline ends came to 13 bases. In DNA, the CDR3 is TGTGCCAGCAGTTCGAAGGGACATAGGAACACTGAAGCTTTCTTT. This translates into CASSSKGHRNTEAFF.

The chain combines TRBV7-2 with TRBJ2-1, with TRBD2 matching 11 bases. Unmatched junction bases numbered 9, after V lost 0 bases and J lost 2 bases. The CDR3 spans 19 residues. Germline V CDR1 and CDR2: SGHTA, FQGNSA. The CDR3 spells CASSLAELAGDGPYNEQFF. Written as DNA, the CDR3 is TGTGCCAGCAGCTTAGCGGAACTAGCGGGAGACGGGCCCTACAATGAGCAGTTCTTC.

This rearrangement joins TRBV6-6 to TRBJ1-4; D uncertain. CDR1 MNHNY and CDR2 SVGAGI come from the germline V gene (reference sequence). The CDR3 sequence is 12 residues long. Trimming removed 4 bases from V and 8 bases from J, with 8 bases in between. The CDR3 spells CASSSGAEKLFF. CDR3 bases: TGTGCCAGCAGTTCGGGAGCAGAAAAACTGTTTTTT.

The genes are TRBV28 and TRBJ2-7; 7 bases are shared with TRBD1. The germline CDR1 and CDR2 sequences are MDHEN and SYDVKM. J was trimmed by 0 bases and V by 2 bases; bases with no gene match: 7. The CDR3 extends over 16 amino acids. The CDR3 spells CASSLKGALGSYEQYF. CDR3 bases: TGTGCCAGCAGTTTAAAGGGGGCACTTGGCTCCTACGAGCAGTACTTC.

The chain links TRBV9 to TRBJ1-2; TRBD1 matches 7 bases. V gave up 0 bases and J gave up 4 bases; unmatched junction bases: 3. The CDR3 is 14 amino acids. Germline V gene lookup returns CDR1 SGDLS and CDR2 YYNGEE. As DNA, the CDR3 is TGTGCCAGCAGCGTAGGACAGGGTGGCTATGGCTACACCTTC. Translating gives CASSVGQGGYGYTF.

V usage is TRBV7-2 and J usage is TRBJ1-4; D call uncertain. With 1 base removed from V and 5 bases from J, the gap between germline ends came to 14 bases. CDR1 is SGHTA and CDR2 is FQGNSA in the germline V gene. The CDR3 runs to 16 residues. This chain's CDR3 is CASSLGSSGGNEKLFF. CDR3 nucleotide sequence: TGTGCCAGCAGCTTAGGGTCCAGTGGCGGGAATGAAAAACTGTTTTTT.